Given below is one TCR beta chain in context. In the authors' workflow: From reference gene primer amplification, estimates of nucleated cell counts were derived. Libraries were prepared by immunoSEQ multiplex PCR; TCRdb keeps only in-frame clonotypes and omits some of them. The V and J calls and clone size were taken over from that table, and D and trimming were inferred from the DNA. Here the sample spans roughly 47,000 clones, 80% to 90% being singletons. The data originate from a study of blood T cell repertoires in COVID-19. The overall study: The United States, Italy and Spain were the sources of the acute and convalescent COVID-19 samples. The analysed material was cDNA or gDNA that came from T cells, B-cell-depleted T cells, or PBMCs.

Deletions cut 3 bases from V and 7 bases from J, with 15 bases between. CDR1 is ENHRY, CDR2 SYGVKD, per germline. The CDR3 covers 14 residues. The TCR originated in a man aged 50-60 years with acute or convalescent COVID-19. The material sequenced was peripheral blood. This chain joins TRBV10-3 and TRBJ1-1, with a possible D match to TRBD1 (6 bases). DNA of the CDR3: TGTGCCATCAGTGAACAGGGTTTTAGTAGTGAAGCTTTCTTT. Amino acids: CAISEQGFSSEAFF.